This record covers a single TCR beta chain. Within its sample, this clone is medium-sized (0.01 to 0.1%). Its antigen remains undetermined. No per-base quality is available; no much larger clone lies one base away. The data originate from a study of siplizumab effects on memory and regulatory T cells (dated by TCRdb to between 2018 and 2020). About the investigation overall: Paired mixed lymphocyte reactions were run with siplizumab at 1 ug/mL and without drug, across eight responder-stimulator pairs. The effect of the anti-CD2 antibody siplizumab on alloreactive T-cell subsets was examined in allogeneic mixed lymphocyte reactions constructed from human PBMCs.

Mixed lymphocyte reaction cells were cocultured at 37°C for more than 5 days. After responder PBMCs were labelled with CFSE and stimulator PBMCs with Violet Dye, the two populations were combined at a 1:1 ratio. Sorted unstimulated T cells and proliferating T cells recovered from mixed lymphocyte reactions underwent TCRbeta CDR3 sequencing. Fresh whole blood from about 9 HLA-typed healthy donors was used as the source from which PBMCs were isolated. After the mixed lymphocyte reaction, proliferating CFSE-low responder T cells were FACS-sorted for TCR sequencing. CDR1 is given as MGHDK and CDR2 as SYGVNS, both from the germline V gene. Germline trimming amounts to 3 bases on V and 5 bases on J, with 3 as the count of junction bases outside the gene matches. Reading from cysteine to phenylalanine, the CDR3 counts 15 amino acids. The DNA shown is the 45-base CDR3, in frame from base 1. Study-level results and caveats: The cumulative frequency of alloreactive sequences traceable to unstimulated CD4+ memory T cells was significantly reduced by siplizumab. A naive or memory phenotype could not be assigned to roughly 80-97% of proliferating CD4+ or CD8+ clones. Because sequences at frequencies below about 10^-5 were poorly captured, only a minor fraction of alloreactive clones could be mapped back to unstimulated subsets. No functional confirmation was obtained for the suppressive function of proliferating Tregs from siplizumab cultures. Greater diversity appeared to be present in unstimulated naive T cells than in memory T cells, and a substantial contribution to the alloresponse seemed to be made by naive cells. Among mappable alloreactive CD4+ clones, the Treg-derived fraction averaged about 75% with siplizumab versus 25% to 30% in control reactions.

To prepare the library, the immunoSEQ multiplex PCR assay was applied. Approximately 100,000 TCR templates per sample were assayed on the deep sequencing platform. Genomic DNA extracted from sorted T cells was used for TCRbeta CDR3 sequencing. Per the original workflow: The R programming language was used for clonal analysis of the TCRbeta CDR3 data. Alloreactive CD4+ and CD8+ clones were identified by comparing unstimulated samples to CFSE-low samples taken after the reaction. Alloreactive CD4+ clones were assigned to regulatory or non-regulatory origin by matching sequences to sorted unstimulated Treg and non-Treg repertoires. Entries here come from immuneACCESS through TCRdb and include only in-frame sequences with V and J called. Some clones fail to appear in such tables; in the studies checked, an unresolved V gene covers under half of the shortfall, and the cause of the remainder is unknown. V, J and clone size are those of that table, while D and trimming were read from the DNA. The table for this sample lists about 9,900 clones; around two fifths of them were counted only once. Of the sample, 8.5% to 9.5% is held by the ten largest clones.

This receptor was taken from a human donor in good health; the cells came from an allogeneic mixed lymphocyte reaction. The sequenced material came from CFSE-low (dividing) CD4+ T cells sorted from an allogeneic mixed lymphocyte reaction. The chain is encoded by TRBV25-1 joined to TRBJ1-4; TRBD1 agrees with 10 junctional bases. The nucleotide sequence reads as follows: TGTGCCAGCAGTGATGCGGGACAGGGGAATGAAAAACTGTTTTTT. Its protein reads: CASSDAGQGNEKLFF.